This TCR beta chain was recorded in a study of shared clonotypes between healthy human individuals. Study overall: Ranging from 18 to 49 in age, donors were a couple of women and a few men. There were three CD4 naive, three CD4 memory, two CD8 naive and one CD8 memory plates per donor. Study outcomes and limitations: Sampling was confined to blood; repertoires within tissues likely differ. Rarefaction showed that sequencing of sorted subsets was incomplete (despite large depth).

A note on this clone: What it recognizes is unknown.

TCRdb keeps only in-frame clones here, not all; method: immunoSEQ multiplex PCR. The sample consists of hundreds of thousands of clones, more than 75% of them appearing once. Germline V gene lookup returns CDR1 SEHNR and CDR2 FQNEAQ (reference sequence). V was pared by 5 bases and J by 0 bases, with 10 bases between. The CDR3 is made up of 14 amino acids. This sequence joins TRBV7-9 and TRBJ1-2; D is uncertain. This receptor was taken from a man between 18 and 29 years old in good health. Sequencing was carried out using memory CD8+ T cells sorted from blood. Subset described: CD45RO+ cells pooled with CCR7-negative TemRA cells. The CDR3 region has the DNA TGTGCCAGCAGCGGATCCGGGCCTAACTATGGCTACACCTTC. Its protein product is CASSGSGPNYGYTF.